These 30 T cell receptor beta chains were all obtained from the same sample, sequenced in a study of blood T cell repertoires in COVID-19. Assay used: immunoSEQ multiplex PCR; TCRdb lists only in-frame clones, some missing. The table has roughly 140,000 clones, 85% seen once; the top ten hold about 3.1%. The sample taken for sequencing was peripheral blood. The source of these receptors is a woman between 35 and 50 years old with active or convalescent COVID-19.

The chain couples TRBV28 to TRBJ1-1; a weak D match, TRBD1 (5 bases). In germline, CDR1 is MDHEN, CDR2 SYDVKM. CDR3 length: 13 amino acids. Trimming pared 6 bases from V and 11 bases from J, leaving 19 bases between. The CDR3 nucleotides are TGTGCCAGCAGCCCCCCGGGGGGGTGGGAGGCTTTCTTT. It encodes CASSPPGGWEAFF.

The chain recombines TRBV9 with TRBJ1-2; D possibly corresponds to TRBD1 (5 bases). The CDR3 runs to 14 residues. Looked up from germline, CDR1 is SGDLS and CDR2 is YYNGEE. Trimming removed 0 bases at V and 4 bases at J, with 10 bases between. The CDR3: CASSVGQGPYGYTF. The DNA of the CDR3 is TGTGCCAGCAGCGTAGGTCAGGGTCCCTATGGCTACACCTTC.

The DNA of the CDR3 is TGCGCCAGCAGCTTGGGGCTAGGGGGCACCGGGGAGCTGTTTTTT. This sequence encodes CASSLGLGGTGELFF. The chain is built from TRBV5-1 and TRBJ2-2; D might be TRBD1 (6 bases). Trimming pared 0 bases from V and 4 bases from J, leaving 10 bases between. In germline, CDR1 is SGHRS, CDR2 YFSETQ. This CDR3 has 15 amino acids.

The chain is built from TRBV15 and TRBJ1-2; no clear D. CDR3 length equals 14 residues. Germline CDR1 is LNHNV and CDR2 is YYDKDF (reference sequence). Trimming cost V 2 bases and J 4 bases, with 11 bases left between them. CDR3 protein: CATSRPTGIYGYTF. CDR3 bases: TGTGCCACCAGCAGACCTACGGGGATCTATGGCTACACCTTC.

The chain is built from TRBV2 and TRBJ2-7; 9 bases align to TRBD1. After removal of 9 bases from V and 0 bases from J, the junction contained 6 bases not matched to a gene. Germline V gives CDR1 SNHLY, CDR2 FYNNEI. The CDR3 covers 14 residues. This CDR3 reads CASRDRALSYEQYF. The CDR3 region has the DNA TGTGCCAGTAGGGACAGGGCTCTCTCCTACGAGCAGTACTTC. Variable domain in full (rest from reference TRBV2 and TRBJ2-7): EPEVTQTPSHQVTQMGQEVILRCVPISNHLYFYWYRQILGQKVEFLVSFYNNEISEKSEIFDDQFSVERPDGSNFTLKIRSTKLEDSAMYFCASRDRALSYEQYFGPGTRLTVT.

V usage is TRBV29-1 and J usage is TRBJ1-5; D remains ambiguous. There are 14 residues in the CDR3. V was trimmed by 6 bases and J by 3 bases, leaving 15 bases between them. Germline V gene lookup returns CDR1 SQVTM and CDR2 ANQGSEA. The CDR3: CSVSLTDPNQPQHF. In DNA, the CDR3 is TGCAGCGTCTCGCTGACTGATCCCAATCAGCCCCAGCATTTT. The variable domain in full, completed from reference TRBV29-1 and TRBJ1-5, reads SAVISQKPSRDICQRGTSLTIQCQVDSQVTMMFWYRQQPGQSLTLIATANQGSEATYESGFVIDKFPISRPNLTFSTLTVSNMSPEDSSIYLCSVSLTDPNQPQHFGDGTRLSIL.

The rearrangement joins TRBV19 to TRBJ2-7; TRBD1 agrees at 9 bases. The CDR3 is made up of 17 amino acids. Germline V lookup: CDR1 LNHDA, CDR2 SQIVND (reference sequence). The V gene end was trimmed by 2 bases and the J gene end by 3 bases; junction bases not matched to a gene: 11. The CDR3 DNA reads as TGTGCCAGTAGTATAAAGTTTATCGGGACAGGGATCTACGAGCAGTACTTC. It specifies CASSIKFIGTGIYEQYF.

This clone was observed a few times. A read error may account for a junction end that differs from germline. The rearrangement links TRBV6-1 to TRBJ1-3; no firm D call. CDR3 length: 17 amino acids. Germline V CDR1 and CDR2: MNHNS, SASEGT. CDR3 bases: TGTGCCAGCAGTGAAGCTCTTCACAACCCCGGTGGAGACACCATATATTTT. Encoded protein: CASSEALHNPGGDTIYF.

The rearrangement uses TRBV7-2 and TRBJ2-5, with 7 nucleotides matching TRBD2. V lost 2 bases to trimming and J lost 5 bases; unmatched junction nucleotides: 8. Germline CDR1 is SGHTA and CDR2 is FQGNSA. The CDR3 is 15 residues long. The CDR3 DNA reads as TGTGCCAGCAGCTTATCCGGGACTATGGGTGAGACCCAGTACTTC. This sequence encodes CASSLSGTMGETQYF.

This clone was counted once. The chain joins TRBV6-1 to TRBJ2-2; maybe TRBD1 (6 bases). CDR1 and CDR2 from the germline V gene are MNHNS and SASEGT. CDR3 length: 15 residues. CDR3 region: CAIQSTTGVDGELFF. CDR3 bases: TGTGCAATACAAAGCACGACAGGAGTTGACGGGGAGCTGTTTTTT.

V usage is TRBV19 and J usage is TRBJ1-1; D is possibly TRBD1 (6 bases). CDR1 is LNHDA and CDR2 is SQIVND in the germline V gene (reference sequence). V was pared by 9 bases and J by 6 bases, with 11 bases between. The CDR3 sequence is 11 residues long. The CDR3, as DNA: TGTGCCAGCAGGGGTTTGCCTGAAGCTTTCTTT. Its translation is CASRGLPEAFF.

The chain links TRBV20-1 to TRBJ1-2; maybe TRBD1 (5 bases). CDR3 size: 11 residues. Trimming took off 8 bases at V and 6 bases at J, with 13 bases between the two ends. From germline, CDR1 is DFQATT and CDR2 SNEGSKA (reference sequence). This CDR3 reads CSQGGNDGYTF. CDR3 DNA: TGCAGTCAGGGAGGGAACGATGGCTACACCTTC.

The V call is TRBV5-8, the J call TRBJ1-5, with 7 bases lining up with TRBD1. Germline lookup yields CDR1 SGHTS and CDR2 YDEGEE. CDR3 length: 16 residues. Trimming took 4 bases from V and 4 from J; bases not matched to a gene: 11. CDR3 nucleotide sequence: TGTGCCAGCAGCGGATATTTACAGGGGCCGAATCAGCCCCAGCATTTT. Protein sequence: CASSGYLQGPNQPQHF.

The chain couples TRBV28 to TRBJ2-1; D may be TRBD1 (7 bases). Germline V gene lookup returns CDR1 MDHEN and CDR2 SYDVKM. The CDR3 has 14 amino acids. The V gene lost 7 bases and the J gene lost 3 bases, with 13 bases spanning the gap. The CDR3 protein is CASTQGGSYNEQFF. The DNA for the CDR3 is TGTGCCAGCACCCAGGGGGGCAGCTACAATGAGCAGTTCTTC.

The gene calls are TRBV7-2 and TRBJ2-2; the match to TRBD2 covers 13 bases. Germline-derived CDR1 and CDR2 are SGHTA and FQGNSA. The CDR3 totals 16 residues. V lost 5 bases to trimming and J lost 7 bases; unmatched junction nucleotides: 7. The CDR3 sequence is CASSPRLAGGSGELFF. DNA of the CDR3: TGTGCCAGCAGCCCTCGACTAGCGGGAGGTAGCGGGGAGCTGTTTTTT.

As to this clone: Lacking the conserved final phenylalanine or tryptophan, this CDR3 likely reflects a read error. The limits of the CDR3 on the DNA are not certain, so only TCRdb's listed CDR3 is given. The chain carries TRBV3-1 (or the pseudogene TRBV3-2) and TRBJ1-1; TRBD1, the table's D call, was not compared with the DNA. The CDR3 totals 11 residues, both ends included. Germline CDR1 and CDR2: LGHDT and YNNKEL (reference sequence). Here the CDR3 reads CASSPPGTGIL.

V and J are TRBV3-1 (or the pseudogene TRBV3-2) and TRBJ1-6; D remains ambiguous. This CDR3 has 17 residues. Trimming left V 0 bases short and J 0 bases short, with 9 bases between. The germline CDR1 and CDR2 sequences are LGHDT and YNNKEL (reference sequence). The CDR3 sequence is CASSQDVMSSYNSPLHF. DNA of the CDR3: TGTGCCAGCAGCCAAGATGTCATGAGCTCCTATAATTCACCCCTCCACTTT.

The V and J genes are TRBV7-2 and TRBJ2-7, with TRBD1 as a possible D gene (6 bases). The CDR3 has 14 amino acids. Germline V CDR1 and CDR2: SGHTA, FQGNSA. Trimming took off 1 base at V and 5 bases at J, with 12 bases between the two ends. As DNA, the CDR3 is TGTGCCAGCAGCTTAGGTTACAGGGACCACGAGCAGTACTTC. Protein: CASSLGYRDHEQYF.

The genes are TRBV4-1 and TRBJ2-2, with D possibly TRBD1 on 5 matching bases. Germline V gene lookup returns CDR1 MGHRA and CDR2 YSYEKL. The CDR3 covers 15 residues. V shed 1 base and J shed 4 bases, with 10 bases lying between them. Here the CDR3 reads CASSQVPQGTGELFF. The CDR3 nucleotides are TGCGCCAGCAGCCAAGTTCCCCAGGGCACCGGGGAGCTGTTTTTT.

This sequence joins TRBV7-2 and TRBJ2-7, with 8 bases fitting TRBD2. The CDR3 loop spans 19 amino acids. CDR1 and CDR2 from the germline V gene are SGHTA and FQGNSA. V was pared by 2 bases and J by 2 bases, with 17 bases of the junction left unmatched. The CDR3 DNA is TGTGCCAGCAGCTTAATGGGCGCGGGAGGCCCTCGTATCACCTACGAGCAGTACTTC. It is translated as CASSLMGAGGPRITYEQYF.

The chain combines TRBV6-1 with TRBJ1-4; D remains ambiguous. Germline loops: CDR1 MNHNS, CDR2 SASEGT. CDR3 length: 16 amino acids. The germline V and J ends were trimmed by 2 bases and 10 bases, with 20 bases remaining between them. CDR3 sequence reads: CASSERSLAGVGKLFF. The CDR3 coding sequence is TGTGCCAGCAGTGAAAGATCTTTGGCAGGTGTTGGAAAACTGTTTTTT.

Only one count was recorded for this clone. This chain uses TRBV5-4 with TRBJ1-2; 7 bases are shared with TRBD1. The CDR3 is 14 amino acids. CDR1 is SGHNT and CDR2 is YYREEE in the germline V gene (reference sequence). The trim removed 3 bases at V and 4 bases at J, leaving 6 bases unmatched. CDR3 nucleotides: TGTGCCAGCAGCTGGGGGACAGATCCCTATGGCTACACCTTC. Encoded protein: CASSWGTDPYGYTF.

V usage is TRBV19 and J usage is TRBJ1-1; 9 bases are shared with TRBD1. CDR1 is LNHDA and CDR2 is SQIVND in the germline V gene (reference sequence). V shed 6 bases, J shed 5 bases, and the junction held 4 bases outside the gene matches. CDR3 length: 13 amino acids. Written as DNA, the CDR3 is TGTGCCAGTAGCCCCGGACAGGGGACTGAAGCTTTCTTT. This translates into CASSPGQGTEAFF.

The J gene is TRBJ1-1, the V gene TRBV5-1, with D possibly matching TRBD1 (5 bases). This CDR3 contains 12 residues. Germline V gene data show CDR1 as SGHRS and CDR2 as YFSETQ. Between the trimmed V and J ends, which lost 3 bases and 8 bases, there was a span of 11 bases. CDR3 nucleotides: TGCGCCAGCAGCTCGGGGGAGGTGGAAGCTTTCTTT. Translation gives CASSSGEVEAFF.

CDR3 loop: CASSTSGGATNEQFF. CDR3 DNA: TGTGCCAGCAGCACCAGCGGGGGGGCTACCAATGAGCAGTTCTTC. The chain links TRBV28 to TRBJ2-1; 10 positions match TRBD2. The CDR3 covers 15 residues. The germline V gene encodes CDR1 MDHEN and CDR2 SYDVKM. V shed 6 bases, J shed 6 bases, and the junction held 8 bases outside the gene matches.

This chain joins TRBV5-1 and TRBJ1-1, with 8 bases identical to TRBD1. Trimming at V came to 3 bases and at J to 4 bases, leaving 8 bases not matched to a gene. Germline CDR1 reads SGHRS; CDR2 reads YFSETQ. The CDR3 has 15 amino acids. CDR3 protein: CASSWDYRGGTEAFF. CDR3 DNA: TGCGCCAGCAGCTGGGATTACAGGGGGGGCACTGAAGCTTTCTTT.

CDR3 DNA sequence: TGTGCCTGGATCCCAGCCCGGGGATATGGCTACACCTTC. This encodes CAWIPARGYGYTF. The chain has TRBV30 and TRBJ1-2; D gene unclear. The CDR3 spans 13 residues. Germline assignment: CDR1 GTSNPN and CDR2 SVGIG (reference sequence). Deletions cut 4 bases from V and 5 bases from J, with 14 bases between. Full variable domain (outside the CDR3, taken from reference TRBV30 and TRBJ1-2): SQTIHQWPATLVQPVGSPLSLECTVEGTSNPNLYWYRQAAGRGLQLLFYSVGIGQISSEVPQNLSASRPQDRQFILSSKKLLLSDSGFYLCAWIPARGYGYTFGSGTRLTVV.

The gene calls are TRBV19 and TRBJ2-7; D possibly corresponds to TRBD1 (5 bases). The CDR3 has 15 amino acids. V was cut by 4 bases and J by 2 bases, with 15 bases left in between. Germline-derived CDR1 and CDR2 are LNHDA and SQIVND (reference sequence). The CDR3 DNA reads as TGTGCCAGTAGTAGGTACAGTGACAGAACCTACGAGCAGTACTTC. The encoded protein is CASSRYSDRTYEQYF.

The chain employs TRBV10-3 and TRBJ1-5; possibly TRBD1 for D (6 bases). The CDR3 is 15 residues long. V was pared by 0 bases and J by 4 bases, with 10 bases between. From germline, CDR1 is ENHRY and CDR2 SYGVKD. The CDR3 region is CAISESGGRNQPQHF. As DNA, the CDR3 is TGTGCCATCAGTGAGTCCGGGGGGCGGAATCAGCCCCAGCATTTT.

V and J are TRBV19 and TRBJ2-7; TRBD2 agrees at 15 bases. The CDR3 totals 17 residues. V was pared by 4 bases and J by 2 bases, with 6 bases of the junction left unmatched. The germline V gene encodes CDR1 LNHDA and CDR2 SQIVND (reference sequence). CDR3 nucleotide sequence: TGTGCCAGTAGTAGGCCCGGGACTAGCGGGGGGCCCTACGAGCAGTACTTC. Its translation is CASSRPGTSGGPYEQYF.